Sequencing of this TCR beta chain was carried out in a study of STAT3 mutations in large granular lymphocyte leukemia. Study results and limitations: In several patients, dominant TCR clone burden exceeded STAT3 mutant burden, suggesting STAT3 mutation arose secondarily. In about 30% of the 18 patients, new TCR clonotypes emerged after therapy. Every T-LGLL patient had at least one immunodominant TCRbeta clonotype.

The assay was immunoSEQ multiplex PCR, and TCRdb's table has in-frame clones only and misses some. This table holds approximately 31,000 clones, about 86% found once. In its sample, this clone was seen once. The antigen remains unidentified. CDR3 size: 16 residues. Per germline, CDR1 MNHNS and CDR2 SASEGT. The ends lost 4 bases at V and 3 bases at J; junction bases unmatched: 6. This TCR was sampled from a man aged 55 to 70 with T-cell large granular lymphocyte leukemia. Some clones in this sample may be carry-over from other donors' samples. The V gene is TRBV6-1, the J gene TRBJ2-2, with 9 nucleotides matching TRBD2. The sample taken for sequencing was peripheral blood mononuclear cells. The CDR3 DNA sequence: TGTGCCAGCAGTGTCTTAGCGGGAGTGGACACCGGGGAGCTGTTTTTT. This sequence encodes CASSVLAGVDTGELFF.